The rows below give T cell receptor beta chains drawn from one sample of a study of blood T cell repertoires in COVID-19. The method was immunoSEQ multiplex PCR; TCRdb's version includes in-frame clones alone and lacks a portion of them. The table records roughly 50,000 clones, more than 90% of them present only once. Sequences were obtained from peripheral blood. The receptors stem from a middle-aged man with active COVID-19. Each CDR3 is given with its conserved first and last residue. The D gene is left open where the match is weak. The size of a clone is reported for some rows only, either as once, few or many, or as a class for expanded clones.

>NA|NA|TRBV18|TRBJ2-5
CASSHTTGETGKTQYF
TGTGCCAGCTCCCACACTACCGGGGAAACCGGGAAGACCCAGTACTTC
>NA|NA|TRBV4-1|TRBJ2-5
CASSQGWAGETQYF
TGCGCCAGCAGCCAAGGCTGGGCAGGGGAGACCCAGTACTTC
>NA|TRBD1|TRBV27|TRBJ1-2
CASSPSGTGVLGYTF
TGTGCCAGCAGTCCCTCCGGGACAGGGGTATTAGGCTACACCTTC
>NA|NA|TRBV7-2|TRBJ2-7
CASSWRVGEQYF
TGTGCCAGCAGCTGGCGGGTGGGGGAGCAGTACTTC
>NA|NA|TRBV21-1|TRBJ1-5
CASRPPKPNQPQHF
TGTGCCAGCAGGCCACCGAAGCCCAATCAGCCCCAGCATTTT
>few|TRBD1|TRBV15|TRBJ1-5
CATSRGRGLNQPQHF
TGTGCCACCAGCAGAGGTAGGGGGCTCAATCAGCCCCAGCATTTT
>NA|TRBD1|TRBV7-9|TRBJ1-2
CASSPMGDRGNYGYTF
TGTGCCAGCAGCCCGATGGGGGACAGGGGGAACTATGGCTACACCTTC
>NA|TRBD2|TRBV29-1|TRBJ2-3
CSVEPRGGRSTDTQYF
TGCAGCGTTGAGCCGCGGGGGGGCCGTTCCACAGATACGCAGTATTTT
>NA|NA|TRBV7-9|TRBJ2-6
CASSTGDSGANVLTF
TGTGCCAGCAGCACGGGGGACTCTGGGGCCAACGTCCTGACTTTC
>NA|NA|TRBV7-9|TRBJ2-7
CASSLNRVRSYEQYF
TGTGCCAGCAGCCTTAACAGGGTCCGCTCCTACGAGCAGTACTTC
>NA|TRBD1|TRBV18|TRBJ1-6
CASSGQGSSPLHF
TGTGCCAGTTCGGGACAGGGTAGTTCACCCCTCCACTTT
>once|NA|TRBV6-1|TRBJ1-5
CASSEGGPQGLSNQPQHF
TGTGCCAGCAGTGAAGGTGGGCCCCAGGGGTTAAGCAATCAGCCCCAGCATTTT
>NA|TRBD2|TRBV11-2|TRBJ2-1
CASSLVVGSGRGGARQFF
TGTGCCAGCAGCTTAGTGGTTGGTAGCGGGAGAGGGGGGGCCCGGCAGTTCTTC
>NA|NA|TRBV5-1|TRBJ2-1
CASSLAASIYGSYNEQFF
TGCGCCAGCAGCTTGGCCGCGTCTATTTACGGGTCCTACAATGAGCAGTTCTTC
>NA|NA|TRBV12-3/TRBV12-4|TRBJ2-3
CASRLSGTDTQYF
TGTGCCAGCAGGCTTAGCGGCACAGATACGCAGTATTTT
>NA|TRBD2|TRBV7-2|TRBJ2-7
CASSLTSGSTYEQYF
TGTGCCAGCAGCTTGACTAGCGGCTCCACCTACGAGCAGTACTTC
>NA|NA|TRBV5-6|TRBJ1-1
CASFSRRVTEAFF
TGTGCCAGCTTTTCAAGGAGGGTCACTGAAGCTTTCTTT
>NA|TRBD1|TRBV4-1|TRBJ2-2
CASSQRRGTGGSTGELFF
TGCGCCAGCAGCCAACGAAGAGGGACAGGGGGGAGCACCGGGGAGCTGTTTTTT
>NA|TRBD2|TRBV27|TRBJ2-5
CASSLRPSGLQETQYF
TGTGCCAGCAGTTTAAGGCCTAGCGGGCTACAAGAGACCCAGTACTTC
>NA|NA|TRBV2|TRBJ2-3
CASSENQDTQYF
TGTGCCAGCAGTGAAAATCAGGATACGCAGTATTTT
>NA|NA|TRBV9|TRBJ2-3
CASSVGGAILTDTQYF
TGTGCCAGCAGCGTGGGGGGGGCCATTCTCACAGATACGCAGTATTTT
>NA|TRBD1|TRBV7-2|TRBJ1-2
CASSTETGAYTF
TGTGCCAGCAGCACGGAGACAGGGGCCTACACCTTC
>few|NA|TRBV28|TRBJ1-1
CASSDLNTEAFF
TGTGCCAGCAGTGACTTGAACACTGAAGCTTTCTTT
>NA|NA|TRBV18|TRBJ2-3
CASSPGLGGSDTQYF
TGTGCCAGCTCACCAGGTTTGGGGGGATCAGATACGCAGTATTTT
>few|NA|TRBV28|TRBJ2-7
CASSPQGYEQYF
TGTGCCAGCAGTCCTCAGGGCTACGAGCAGTACTTC
>NA|NA|TRBV7-9|TRBJ2-3
CASSWRTSTDTQYF
TGTGCCAGCAGCTGGCGGACTAGCACAGATACGCAGTATTTT
>NA|TRBD2|TRBV5-1|TRBJ2-1
CASSIGGISEQFF
TGCGCCAGCAGCATCGGGGGGATTAGTGAGCAGTTCTTC
>NA|NA|TRBV5-1|TRBJ1-1
CASSLNFYTAEAFF
TGCGCCAGCAGCTTGAACTTTTATACAGCTGAAGCTTTCTTT
>NA|NA|TRBV14|TRBJ2-7
CASSQDYGAYEQYF
TGTGCCAGCAGCCAAGATTACGGTGCCTACGAGCAGTACTTC
>NA|NA|TRBV11-3|TRBJ2-2
CASSLRTGELFF
TGTGCCAGCAGCCTACGCACCGGGGAGCTGTTTTTT